The 31 T cell receptor beta chains in this list originate from one sample, sequenced in a study of cytomegalovirus exposure and HLA in healthy donors. 13 Jbeta primers and 60 Vbeta primers were used for the PCR. Using immunoSEQ multiplex PCR, the repertoire was profiled, and TCRdb retains in-frame clones only, with some absent. The sample contains more than 80,000 clones, 65% to 75% of which appear only once. Specimen: PBMCs. These receptor sequences come from a woman in her 70s in good health and CMV-seropositive.

V and J are TRBV28 and TRBJ1-4; D is unresolved. Germline V lookup: CDR1 MDHEN, CDR2 SYDVKM. V lost 2 bases, J lost 3 bases, and 10 bases lay in between. The CDR3 consists of 15 residues. The CDR3 bases are TGTGCCAGCAGTTTAGCGGCAGCTTCTAATGAAAAACTGTTTTTT. Residues: CASSLAAASNEKLFF.

V usage is TRBV7-3 and J usage is TRBJ1-5, with D uncertain. The germline V gene has CDR1 SGHTA and CDR2 FQGTGA. The V and J ends lost 1 base and 2 bases respectively, with 6 bases between them. This CDR3 region has 14 residues. CDR3 region: CASSLNQGNQPQHF. In DNA form, the CDR3 reads TGTGCCAGCAGCTTAAACCAGGGCAATCAGCCCCAGCATTTT.

Written as DNA, the CDR3 is TGTGCCAGCAGTCTCGACGGCGGGAGCACCGGGGAGCTGTTTTTT. Its translation: CASSLDGGSTGELFF. J is TRBJ2-2 and V is TRBV7-9; 7 nucleotides align to TRBD2. After removal of 6 bases from V and 4 bases from J, the junction contained 8 bases not matched to a gene. Germline-derived CDR1 and CDR2 are SEHNR and FQNEAQ (reference sequence). CDR3 length: 15 amino acids.

The chain uses TRBV5-1 and TRBJ2-3, with TRBD2 matching over 10 bases. This CDR3 has 16 residues. Losses at the gene ends were 4 bases for V and 3 bases for J; bases not matched to a gene: 8. Per germline, CDR1 SGHRS and CDR2 YFSETQ. CDR3 region: CASSATSGPLTDTQYF. The CDR3, as DNA: TGCGCCAGCAGCGCGACTAGCGGGCCCTTAACAGATACGCAGTATTTT.

In its sample, this clone was seen once. The chain links TRBV7-9 to TRBJ1-2; D might be TRBD1 (6 bases). Germline V gives CDR1 SEHNR, CDR2 FQNEAQ (reference sequence). This CDR3 contains 16 residues. The V end lost 5 bases, the J end lost 4 bases, and 20 bases lay between the germline ends. CDR3 loop: CASSPALTGDGYGYTF. CDR3 sequence (DNA): TGTGCCAGCAGCCCCGCCTTGACAGGTGACGGCTATGGCTACACCTTC. Variable domain in full (rest from reference TRBV7-9 and TRBJ1-2): DTGVSQNPRHKITKRGQNVTFRCDPISEHNRLYWYRQTLGQGPEFLTYFQNEAQLEKSRLLSDRFSAERPKGSFSTLEIQRTEQGDSAMYLCASSPALTGDGYGYTFGSGTRLTVV.

The gene calls are TRBV7-9 and TRBJ1-1, with 12 bases lining up with TRBD1. The CDR3 runs 15 residues. Unmatched junction bases numbered 9, after V lost 3 bases and J lost 10 bases. Per the germline V gene, CDR1 is SEHNR and CDR2 is FQNEAQ (reference sequence). The CDR3 DNA reads TGTGCCAGCAGCTTGCTGGGGGGGACAGGGGGCTTAGCTTTCTTT. This translates into CASSLLGGTGGLAFF.

This rearrangement joins TRBV6-5 to TRBJ1-5; possibly TRBD1 for D (5 bases). CDR1 and CDR2 from the germline V gene are MNHEY and SVGAGI. Trimming stripped 8 bases from V and 0 bases from J, with 14 bases between. This CDR3 contains 15 residues. The CDR3 is CASSDSDNSNQPQHF. The CDR3 region has the DNA TGTGCCAGCTCGGATTCGGACAATAGCAATCAGCCCCAGCATTTT.

This rearrangement joins TRBV2 to TRBJ1-6; possible D gene TRBD1, 5 bases. From germline, CDR1 is SNHLY and CDR2 FYNNEI. The CDR3 extends over 15 amino acids. V was trimmed by 6 bases and J by 11 bases, leaving 20 bases between them. The DNA of the CDR3 is TGTGCCAGCAGCGAACGGGACCCCGGGAGAACACCCCTCCACTTT. This translates into CASSERDPGRTPLHF.

The rearrangement joins TRBV7-3 to TRBJ1-4; D uncertain. The CDR3 totals 15 residues. CDR1 is SGHTA and CDR2 is FQGTGA in the germline V gene. V was clipped by 1 base and J by 1 base, with 7 bases between them. As DNA, the CDR3 is TGTGCCAGCAGCTTAAAGCCGATAACTAATGAAAAACTGTTTTTT. Translation gives CASSLKPITNEKLFF.

This clone was observed a single time. The chain recombines TRBV6-6 with TRBJ1-2; 7 bases fit TRBD1. The V gene end was trimmed by 6 bases and the J gene end by 4 bases; junction bases not matched to a gene: 5. The CDR3 runs 13 residues. CDR1 is MNHNY and CDR2 is SVGAGI in the germline V gene (reference sequence). CDR3 sequence reads: CASRRGQGYGYTF. CDR3 coding DNA: TGTGCCAGCAGAAGGGGGCAAGGCTATGGCTACACCTTC.

This clone was detected only a few times. The V call is TRBV28, the J call TRBJ1-1; a weak D match, TRBD1 (5 bases). Germline CDR1 is MDHEN and CDR2 is SYDVKM. V gave up 11 bases and J gave up 5 bases, with 18 bases separating them. This CDR3 has 13 amino acids. The chain's CDR3 is CAVHEGAYTEAFF. The CDR3 DNA reads as TGTGCCGTCCACGAAGGGGCGTATACTGAAGCTTTCTTT.

V and J are TRBV7-9 and TRBJ2-6; the D is unclear. The ends were cut back, 5 bases at V and 0 bases at J, with 14 bases in the middle. The germline V gene has CDR1 SEHNR and CDR2 FQNEAQ (reference sequence). The CDR3 has 17 amino acids. The CDR3 spells CASSATQTLSGANVLTF. The CDR3 bases are TGTGCCAGCAGCGCCACACAGACCCTCTCTGGGGCCAACGTCCTGACTTTC.

The count of this clone is one. This sequence joins TRBV28 and TRBJ2-3; TRBD2 aligns across 7 bases. The CDR3 loop spans 15 amino acids. Germline V gene sequence: CDR1 MDHEN, CDR2 SYDVKM. V dropped 5 bases and J dropped 6; count of bases not matched to a gene: 11. The chain's CDR3 is CASSSSGLGGDTQYF. The CDR3 bases are TGTGCCAGCAGTAGTAGCGGGTTAGGAGGCGATACGCAGTATTTT.

V usage is TRBV27 and J usage is TRBJ2-1; the D is unclear. The germline V gene has CDR1 MNHEY and CDR2 SMNVEV (reference sequence). The CDR3 covers 15 residues. With 3 bases removed from V and 6 bases from J, the gap between germline ends came to 15 bases. The CDR3 here is CASSFRVALPNEQFF. The CDR3 bases are TGTGCCAGCAGTTTTAGAGTAGCTCTGCCCAATGAGCAGTTCTTC.

The chain is built from TRBV7-3 and TRBJ1-2, with a tentative D call TRBD1 (5 bases). Trimming shortened V by 5 bases and J by 5 bases, and 21 bases separated the two germline ends. CDR3 length: 16 residues. The germline CDR1 and CDR2 sequences are SGHTA and FQGTGA. The CDR3 reads CASSQGGVGFGYGYTF. The CDR3 coding sequence is TGTGCCAGCAGCCAGGGCGGAGTGGGGTTCGGGTATGGCTACACCTTC.

This sequence joins TRBV19 and TRBJ1-1, with no clear D. Trimming shortened V by 5 bases and J by 0 bases, and 10 bases separated the two germline ends. The CDR3 runs 14 residues. Germline V gene lookup returns CDR1 LNHDA and CDR2 SQIVND (reference sequence). CDR3 nucleotides: TGTGCCAGTAGTTTTCAAGCTATGAACACTGAAGCTTTCTTT. It codes for CASSFQAMNTEAFF.

The genes are TRBV5-1 and TRBJ2-5, with TRBD2 identical over 10 bases. The assigned J gene may be wrong: the sequence end matches TRBJ2-7 better. This CDR3 has 15 amino acids. Germline lookup yields CDR1 SGHRS and CDR2 YFSETQ. CDR3 residues: CASSLSSGSRHEQYF. CDR3 DNA sequence: TGCGCCAGCAGCCTCTCTAGCGGGAGTCGGCACGAGCAGTACTTC.

The chain carries TRBV11-3 and TRBJ1-4; 7 bases map to TRBD1. V dropped 5 bases and J dropped 7; count of bases not matched to a gene: 19. Germline V gives CDR1 SGHNT, CDR2 YENEEA. This CDR3 spans 18 amino acids. The CDR3 protein is CASSPRLANRGRAEKLFF. The CDR3 coding sequence is TGTGCCAGCAGCCCTCGATTGGCGAACAGGGGAAGAGCTGAAAAACTGTTTTTT.

V and J are TRBV28 and TRBJ2-5, with D possibly being TRBD2 (5 bases). Germline V gives CDR1 MDHEN, CDR2 SYDVKM. The length of the CDR3 is 13 residues. Trimming took off 7 bases at V and 4 bases at J, with 13 bases between the two ends. CDR3 in amino acids: CASTRGRGETQYF. CDR3 bases: TGTGCCAGCACCCGAGGGCGTGGAGAGACCCAGTACTTC.

This clone occurred a few times. The V call is TRBV5-4, the J call TRBJ2-7; the match to TRBD1 covers 9 bases. The J segment lost 3 bases and the V segment lost 3 bases, leaving 10 bases of the junction unmatched. CDR1 is SGHNT, CDR2 YYREEE, per germline (reference sequence). CDR3 length: 16 amino acids. CDR3 region: CASSSLRTGEGYEQYF. The CDR3 DNA follows: TGTGCCAGCAGCTCACTTAGGACAGGGGAAGGCTACGAGCAGTACTTC.

The V gene is TRBV11-2, the J gene TRBJ1-1; 7 bases are a match to TRBD1. There are 15 residues in the CDR3. J was trimmed by 4 bases and V by 2 bases; bases with no gene match: 7. The germline CDR1 and CDR2 sequences are SGHAT and FQNNGV. The CDR3 coding sequence is TGTGCCAGCAGCTTACGTTCGGCAGGGGGCACTGAAGCTTTCTTT. Amino acid sequence: CASSLRSAGGTEAFF.

The sample holds one count of this clone. The chain employs TRBV7-9 and TRBJ2-1; 11 bases match TRBD2. This CDR3 contains 17 residues. J gave up 8 bases and V 1 base, and 10 bases lay outside the gene matches. CDR1 is SEHNR and CDR2 is FQNEAQ in the germline V gene (reference sequence). The CDR3 DNA is TGTGCCAGCAGCTTAGACACCGGGACTAGCGGCTGGCATGAGCAGTTCTTC. Translated: CASSLDTGTSGWHEQFF.

This chain connects TRBV30 to TRBJ2-3; TRBD1 might be the D (6 bases). This CDR3 spans 14 amino acids. Trimming shortened V by 1 base and J by 5 bases, and 13 bases separated the two germline ends. The V gene's germline CDR1 is GTSNPN and CDR2 SVGIG (reference sequence). In DNA form, the CDR3 reads TGTGCCTGGAGTGGAAACCAGGGGCGAGATACGCAGTATTTT. It yields the protein CAWSGNQGRDTQYF.

The gene calls are TRBV6-5 and TRBJ1-4; TRBD1 agrees at 9 bases. From germline, CDR1 is MNHEY and CDR2 SVGAGI. The junction had 7 bases not matched to a gene; V was cut back by 6 bases and J by 8 bases. The CDR3 is 14 residues long. The CDR3 sequence is CASRSQGAGEKLFF. CDR3 nucleotide sequence: TGTGCCAGCAGATCACAGGGGGCAGGGGAAAAACTGTTTTTT.

V is TRBV6-4 and J is TRBJ2-3, with TRBD1 matching over 8 bases. V lost 4 bases and J lost 4; bases outside the gene matches: 4. CDR1 is MRHNA, CDR2 SNTAGT, per germline. CDR3 length: 14 residues. This chain's CDR3 is CASSAQGGPDTQYF. CDR3 sequence (DNA): TGTGCCAGCAGTGCACAGGGGGGCCCAGATACGCAGTATTTT.

The rearrangement joins TRBV5-6 to TRBJ2-3; D remains ambiguous. Between the trimmed V and J ends, which lost 4 bases and 2 bases, there was a span of 5 bases. The CDR3 is made up of 12 amino acids. Per the germline V gene, CDR1 is SGHDT and CDR2 is YYEEEE. Here the CDR3 reads CASSKLTDTQYF. CDR3 sequence (DNA): TGTGCCAGCAGCAAACTCACAGATACGCAGTATTTT.

V gene TRBV27 combines with J gene TRBJ1-5; no definite D call. This CDR3 contains 18 residues. Germline CDR1 is MNHEY and CDR2 is SMNVEV (reference sequence). V was clipped by 5 bases and J by 4 bases, with 24 bases between them. The CDR3 reads CASSSILGFRAGNQPQHF. As DNA, the CDR3 is TGTGCCAGCAGTAGCATATTGGGGTTTCGAGCGGGAAATCAGCCCCAGCATTTT.

This clone was counted a single time. The rearrangement links TRBV6-1 to TRBJ2-7; TRBD2 aligns across 10 bases. CDR1 is MNHNS and CDR2 is SASEGT in the germline V gene. The CDR3 length is 15 residues. The junction had 6 bases not matched to a gene; V was cut back by 2 bases and J by 5 bases. CDR3 protein: CASSEMSSGRNEQYF. In nucleotides, the CDR3 is TGTGCCAGCAGTGAAATGAGTAGCGGGAGGAACGAGCAGTACTTC.

This clone came up a few times. The chain recombines TRBV19 with TRBJ2-5, with TRBD1 matching 10 bases. CDR1 LNHDA and CDR2 SQIVND come from the germline V gene (reference sequence). CDR3 length: 16 amino acids. V lost 6 bases and J lost 4; bases outside the gene matches: 11. In DNA, the CDR3 is TGTGCCAGTAGCTCCCCTCGGACAGGGGGGAGAGAGACCCAGTACTTC. It is translated as CASSSPRTGGRETQYF.

This clone appeared a few times. This chain links TRBV6-1 with TRBJ1-4, with D maybe TRBD1 (5 bases). Between the trimmed V and J ends, which lost 6 bases and 8 bases, there was a span of 16 bases. From germline, CDR1 is MNHNS and CDR2 SASEGT. This CDR3 spans 14 amino acids. In nucleotides, the CDR3 is TGTGCCAGCAGGGAGCAGGGTTTCTCCGAAAAACTGTTTTTT. Amino acid sequence: CASREQGFSEKLFF.

The V call is TRBV6-5, the J call TRBJ2-7, with TRBD1 identical over 8 bases. The germline gives CDR1 MNHEY, CDR2 SVGAGI. The CDR3 is made up of 14 amino acids. J lost 2 bases, V lost 6 bases, and 6 bases had no gene match. Written as DNA, the CDR3 is TGTGCCAGCAGCTCGACGACAGGGGCCTACGAGCAGTACTTC. Amino acids: CASSSTTGAYEQYF.